A single sample gave rise to the 2 T cell receptor beta chains below, sequenced in a study of T cell repertoires in cytomegalovirus infection. TCRdb reprocessed the reads with MiXCR, giving one entry per CDR3 protein. This table holds fewer than 300,000 distinct CDR3 sequences, 20% to 30% found once. Sequencing used PBMCs. The receptors were gathered from a human donor in good health (CMV status not recorded). Some clones in this sample may be carry-over from other donors' samples.

This clonotype came up a few times. The chain has TRBV6-2 or TRBV6-3 and TRBJ1-1; perhaps TRBD1 as D (5 bases). The germline V and J ends were trimmed by 2 bases and 4 bases, with 14 bases remaining between them. The CDR3 contains 15 residues. CDR1 is MNHEY and CDR2 is SVGEGT in the germline V gene. The CDR3 nucleotides read TGTGCCAGCAGTTACCCGAAGGGGCTGGTCACTGAAGCTTTCTTT. It encodes CASSYPKGLVTEAFF.

The rearrangement links TRBV12-3 or TRBV12-4 to TRBJ2-7, with D perhaps assigned TRBD1 or TRBD2 (6 bases each). V was pared by 6 bases and J by 6 bases, with 18 bases between. The CDR3 sequence is 14 residues long. The CDR3 DNA reads TGTGCCAGCAGGCTAGCGCTCGGGACACTCGAGCAGTACTTC. Residues: CASRLALGTLEQYF.